Included here is one T cell receptor beta chain sequence, with context. This sample was included in a study of blood T cell repertoires in COVID-19. The CDR3 spans 13 residues. The germline V gene has CDR1 LNHDA and CDR2 SQIVND (reference sequence). V dropped 9 bases and J dropped 10; count of bases not matched to a gene: 5. The protocol was immunoSEQ multiplex PCR, while the TCRdb copy is restricted to in-frame clones and leaves out a portion. Of about 120,000 clones in the sample, around 86% are singletons; the top ten hold roughly 30%. Sequencing used peripheral blood. The chain carries TRBV19 and TRBJ1-6, with 11 bases that match TRBD1. This clonotype was obtained from a woman in her 70s with acute or convalescent COVID-19. CDR3 loop: CASRGQGDSPLHF. The CDR3 DNA reads TGTGCCAGCCGGGGACAGGGGGACTCACCCCTCCACTTT. The entire variable domain, with the rest obtained from reference TRBV19 and TRBJ1-6, is as follows: DGGITQSPKYLFRKEGQNVTLSCEQNLNHDAMYWYRQDPGQGLRLIYYSQIVNDFQKGDIAEGYSVSREKKESFPLTVTSAQKNPTAFYLCASRGQGDSPLHFGNGTRLTVT.